The subject of this entry is one T cell receptor (beta chain). This clonotype appeared a few times. This receptor's antigen is unknown. No base quality information exists; no much larger clone differs at one position. The roughly 39 donors, aged about 6 to 95 years, were systemically healthy Caucasian individuals from Russia. Each donor gave around 9.5 milliliters of peripheral blood, collected into EDTA-treated Vacutainer tubes. PBMCs were isolated by Ficoll-Paque density-gradient centrifugation, with at least 7 million obtained per sample. Trizol reagent was used to extract total RNA from the PBMCs, yielding at least 6 micrograms per sample. Naive CD45RAhigh/CD27high T cell percentages were measured by flow cytometry on a PBMC aliquot from every donor. CDR1 and CDR2, per the germline V gene (reference sequence), are GTSNPN and SVGIG. Compared with germline, V lacks 8 bases and J lacks 5 bases; bases without a gene match: 6. From the cysteine up to the phenylalanine, the CDR3 has a length of 13 residues. The sequence is cut down to CDR3 DNA, 39 bases in frame from base 1.

The library was produced with 5' RACE. This sample was sequenced with an Illumina HiSeq 2500. A second PCR of roughly 6 to 11 cycles was run with a J-beta primer mix and a sample-barcoded 5' primer. Each TCR beta cDNA molecule received a unique molecular identifier from a template-switch 5' adaptor carrying 12 random nucleotides. Each sample yielded at least 3 million CDR3-containing paired-end reads. First-strand cDNA was synthesized from all RNA with the Mint cDNA synthesis kit, primed by a TRBC-specific oligonucleotide. Following uracil-DNA glycosylase treatment, all cDNA underwent a first 18-cycle PCR with the universal primers M1SS and BC2_uni_R. The authors' analysis ran thus. For normalization, 1 million high-quality reads, each with a distinct molecular identifier, were randomly selected from each sample. Reads sharing molecular identifiers were discarded rather than binned into consensus sequences. MiTCR, with a Q25 quality threshold and the strictest error-elimination algorithm, was used for CDR3 identification, clonotype clustering and error correction. A nonparametric unseen species model with Euler transformation was used to estimate lower-bound total TCR beta diversity. Using fastp at Q25 and MiXCR, TCRdb reprocessed the public reads and kept productive beta chains. Each CDR3 protein gets just one entry, which takes the most common genes and DNA from the rows behind it. TCRdb, not the authors, supplied the V and J calls. The table for this sample lists roughly 900,000 distinct CDR3 sequences; roughly 43% of them were counted only once. Roughly an eighth of the sample is in the top ten clones.

The sample comes from a study of blood T cells in healthy people across ages (dated by TCRdb to the mid-2010s). A note on the overall study: In model experiments, template switching captured about one uniquely barcoded TCR beta cDNA molecule for every two T cells. Two additional independent replicas of 1 million unique cDNA reads from the same blood draw were analyzed for two donors (one aged 18 to 29 and one aged 80 or older). The study measured age-related changes in TCR beta repertoire diversity using deep sequencing normalized with unique cDNA molecular identifiers. The donors were divided into four age groups: young (average around 15 years), middle-aged (roughly 40), aged (approximately 59) and long-lived (nearly 85). Donors of different ages were randomly distributed across sequencing lanes to avoid experimental bias.

The paper's findings and limits, for the study overall: The long-lived group showed more naive CD4+ T cells, fewer expanded clones and increased TCR diversity than the aged group, suggesting age selection. Observed TCR beta diversity per million T cells fell roughly linearly with age, and a significant reduction was already apparent by age around 39. Estimates of total diversity based on one million sequenced T cells were regarded as lower bounds and as underestimates. The percentage of naive T cells measured by flow cytometry correlated strongly with observed TCR beta diversity. Since profiling was done on bulk unsorted PBMCs, naive and antigen-experienced compartments could not be conclusively compared. Donor CMV infection status was unknown, potentially confounding age-related changes in expanded clonotypes.

The chain employs TRBV30 and TRBJ2-1, and TRBD1 aligns with 10 junction nucleotides. The receptor was isolated from a man aged 25-45 years in good health. The sample comprised blood. This receptor has the CDR3 CAGQTGGNNEQFF. The DNA sequence reads TGTGCCGGACAGACAGGGGGCAACAATGAGCAGTTCTTC.